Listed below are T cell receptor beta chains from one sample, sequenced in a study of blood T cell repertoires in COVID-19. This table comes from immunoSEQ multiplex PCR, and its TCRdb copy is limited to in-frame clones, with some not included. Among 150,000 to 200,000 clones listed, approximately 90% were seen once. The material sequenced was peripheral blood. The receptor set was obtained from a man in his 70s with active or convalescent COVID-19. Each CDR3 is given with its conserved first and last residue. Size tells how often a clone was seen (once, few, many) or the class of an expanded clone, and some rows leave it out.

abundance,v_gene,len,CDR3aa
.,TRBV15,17,CATSRDRQGGFYNEQFF
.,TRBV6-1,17,CASSGSTGAGGNQPQHF
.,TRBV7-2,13,CSSGSPGSYEQYF
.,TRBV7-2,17,CASSVSGTGNSNQPQHF
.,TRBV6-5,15,CASSTRGARVEKLFF
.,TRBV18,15,CASSRGQGRTEKLFF
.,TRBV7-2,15,CASSATGPSGNTIYF
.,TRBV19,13,CASSRGAGREQYF
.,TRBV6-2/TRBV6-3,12,CASSYLNNEQFF
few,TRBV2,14,CASSEQGPSYEQYF
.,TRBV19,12,CASSTSYQPQHF
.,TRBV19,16,CASSISPGGVTGELFF
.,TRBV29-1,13,CSVPGLNSYEQYF
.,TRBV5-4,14,CASSLGQGAMGYTF
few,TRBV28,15,CASTKLAGYQETQYF
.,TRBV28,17,CASSLIVRANSGNTIYF